A single TCR beta chain is shown here with its context. The data are from a study of blood T cell repertoires in COVID-19. Study overall: The United States, Italy and Spain supplied acute and convalescent COVID-19 samples. Sources were T cells, B-cell-depleted T cells, or PBMCs; the material itself was cDNA or gDNA.

In the original workflow: Amplifying reference gene primers gave estimates of nucleated cell counts. This table comes from immunoSEQ multiplex PCR, and its TCRdb copy is limited to in-frame clones, with some not included. The V and J calls and clone size are taken from that table; D and trimming were inferred from the DNA. The table includes around 160,000 clones, 85% to 90% detected once. Trimming took 6 bases from V and 6 from J; bases not matched to a gene: 6. Germline V gene lookup returns CDR1 SGHTA and CDR2 FQGTGA. This CDR3 is built from 15 residues. This clonotype was sampled from a man younger than 30 with acute or convalescent COVID-19. The chain has TRBV7-3 and TRBJ2-1, with 12 bases lining up with TRBD2. Source material: peripheral blood. CDR3 coding DNA: TGTGCCAGCAGAGAAACTAGCGGGGGGATCAATGAGCAGTTCTTC. Its translation is CASRETSGGINEQFF.